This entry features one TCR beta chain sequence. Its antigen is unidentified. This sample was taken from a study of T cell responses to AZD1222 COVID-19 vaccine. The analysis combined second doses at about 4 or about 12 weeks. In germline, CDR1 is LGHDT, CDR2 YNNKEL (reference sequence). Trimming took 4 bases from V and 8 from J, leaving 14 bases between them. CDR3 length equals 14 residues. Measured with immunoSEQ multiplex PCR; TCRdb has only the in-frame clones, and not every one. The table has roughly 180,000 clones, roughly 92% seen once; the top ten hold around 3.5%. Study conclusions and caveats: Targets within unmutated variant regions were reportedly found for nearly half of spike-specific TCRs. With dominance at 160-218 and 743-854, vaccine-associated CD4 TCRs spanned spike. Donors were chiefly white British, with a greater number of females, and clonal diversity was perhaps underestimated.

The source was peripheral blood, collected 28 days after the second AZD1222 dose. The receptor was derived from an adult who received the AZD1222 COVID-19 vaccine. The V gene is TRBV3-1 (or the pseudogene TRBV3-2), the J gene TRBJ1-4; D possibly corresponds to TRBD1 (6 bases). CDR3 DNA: TGTGCCAGCAGCCGGGACAACCATTGCGAAAAACTGTTTTTT. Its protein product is CASSRDNHCEKLFF.